This T cell receptor (beta chain) comes out of a study of shared clonotypes between healthy human individuals (TCRdb year 2020). Notes on the research overall: Two women and a few men aged 18 to 49 years were included in the cohort. Per donor, three plates each were used for CD4 naive and CD4 memory, two for CD8 naive, and one for CD8 memory. To estimate repertoire size and how much clonotype sharing occurs between individuals, the study deeply sequenced the blood TCR repertoires of roughly 5 healthy adults. To increase sequencing depth and limit assay-specific biases, TCR repertoire library preparation and sequencing were carried out by different laboratories using diverse techniques. Each donor's leukapheresis produced roughly between about 0.8 and 8.9 billion PBMCs.

Healthy HIV-negative adults with no recently reported acute infections or vaccinations were included as donors. Every donor was a Caucasian adult living in Nashville, Tennessee, USA. Magnetic negative selection was used to enrich CD4+ T cells, after which naive cells were positively selected on CD45RA and the negative fraction became the memory subset. Blood was collected by leukapheresis, and PBMCs were isolated by Ficoll-Histopaque density gradient centrifugation and then cryopreserved in liquid nitrogen vapor phase. Analytical flow cytometry was used to check the purity and quantity of every magnetically sorted T cell population. Genomic DNA was isolated from each sorted fraction and quantified by UV absorbance on a Nanodrop 2000c. The germline V gene provides CDR1 MDHEN and CDR2 SYDVKM. The CDR3 has 16 amino acids, counting the end cysteine and phenylalanine. This entry keeps only the CDR3 DNA: 48 bases, framed from base 1. A distance of 13 bases separates the germline ends of V and J, which lose 5 bases and 2 bases respectively.

Using the deep immunoSEQ assay, TCR CDR3 regions were amplified from genomic DNA by multiplex PCR. Genomic DNA extracted from each cell subset was distributed evenly over all wells of several immunoSEQ 96-well plates, and each plate served as one replicate. For sorted subsets, each replicate PCR was loaded with about 200 ng genomic DNA, equivalent to about 30,000 T cell genomes. Purified libraries were measured with a Qubit 3.0 fluorometer, size-checked on a Bioanalyzer 2100, and measured again with the KAPA Library Quantification kit. A separate single-read 150-cycle Illumina NextSeq 550 flow cell was used to sequence each immunoSEQ 96-well plate. On the study's bioinformatics: The immunoSEQ output contained only junctional sequences without quality scores, so filtering could not match that applied to full-length reads. Sequences were annotated with PyIR, a Python wrapper for IgBLAST v1.9, using IMGT germline references to assign V/J genes and CDR3. Reads were filtered out if the reads had weak V/J assignments (E-value above 1e-6), no CDR3, stop codons, out-of-frame junctions, or ambiguous translated residues. A V3J clonotype was defined by an identical inferred V gene, J gene, and CDR3 amino acid sequence. The percentage overlap between two repertoires was calculated by dividing the number of shared unique clonotypes by the size of the smaller repertoire. Richness of each repertoire was evaluated using RTK rarefaction, the Chao1 estimator, and Recon v2.1 estimates of unobserved clonotypes. Generation probabilities were computed with OLGA for all TCRbeta clonotypes obtained by the gDNA method from a few donors. TCRdb took over this immuneACCESS table, retaining in-frame rearrangements with V and J assigned. Such tables are incomplete; in checked studies, under half of the missing clones stem from an unresolved V gene, and the remainder is unexplained. V and J calls and clone size are copied from that table; D and trimming were computed from the DNA. The sample table shows around 330,000 clones, and about 74% are seen once. About 9.4% of the sample rests with the top ten.

Here is what the overall study found, with its caveats: Based on pairwise subsampling, the degree of clonotype sharing among donors was expected to be affected by sequencing depth. Incomplete sequencing was indicated by rarefaction of sorted-subset datasets, despite the large sequencing depth. Across a few donors, approximately 4.6% of naive CD4, roughly 3.3% of naive CD8, about 2.3% of memory CD4, and about 0.44% of memory CD8 clonotypes were shared. Sampling was restricted to blood, and TCR repertoires in tissue are likely to differ from TCR repertoires in blood. Larger estimated clonotype richness was generally found for naive subsets than for memory subsets. Clonotypes shared by all four sorted-subset donors showed higher generation probabilities than non-shared clonotypes. Because the study included a small number of donors, the genetic and exposure-history diversity represented was limited.

The count of this clone is one. Its binding antigen is unknown. No much larger clone exists at a distance of one base, and base qualities are not known. This TCR derives from a man aged 25-45 years in good health. The rearranged chain carries TRBV28 and TRBJ2-6; the D gene cannot be resolved reliably. Sequenced input: memory CD4+ T cells sorted from blood. In light of the paper, this sample's cell subset or site label describes: CD45RA-negative fraction. The nucleotide sequence is given as TGTGCCAGCAGTCCAGGAGCGCCGACTGGGGCCAACGTCCTGACTTTC. It is translated as CASSPGAPTGANVLTF.